The entry that follows covers one T cell receptor beta chain sequence. Antigen: not known. The data originate from a study of cytomegalovirus exposure and HLA in healthy donors. The wider study: Unique TCRs from HLA-typed donors, about 78 million of them, were held in an early data release.

This PCR relied on a set of 60 Vbeta primers and 13 Jbeta primers. Generated by immunoSEQ multiplex PCR, the TCRdb table keeps only in-frame clones and is missing some. This sample yields 250,000 to 350,000 clones, of which roughly 90% are seen a single time; roughly 2.3% belongs to the top ten. After removal of 5 bases from V and 10 bases from J, the junction contained 7 bases not matched to a gene. The CDR3 is 14 residues long. Germline CDR1 MNHEY, CDR2 SVGAGI. General study results and limits: As a later analysis revealed, the rate of TCR association differed by HLA locus, with DRB1 most and HLA-C fewest. Most TCR sequences were seen very rarely across donors, but some public TCRs occurred in many. Some TCR beta chains (about 180 of them) were listed as cytomegalovirus-associated.

The sequence was collected from a young woman in good health and CMV-seronegative. The specimen sequenced was PBMCs. The gene calls are TRBV6-5 and TRBJ1-6; TRBD1 matches 8 bases. DNA for the CDR3: TGTGCCAGCAGTCCAGGGGGCATTGGGTCACCCCTCCACTTT. It codes for CASSPGGIGSPLHF.